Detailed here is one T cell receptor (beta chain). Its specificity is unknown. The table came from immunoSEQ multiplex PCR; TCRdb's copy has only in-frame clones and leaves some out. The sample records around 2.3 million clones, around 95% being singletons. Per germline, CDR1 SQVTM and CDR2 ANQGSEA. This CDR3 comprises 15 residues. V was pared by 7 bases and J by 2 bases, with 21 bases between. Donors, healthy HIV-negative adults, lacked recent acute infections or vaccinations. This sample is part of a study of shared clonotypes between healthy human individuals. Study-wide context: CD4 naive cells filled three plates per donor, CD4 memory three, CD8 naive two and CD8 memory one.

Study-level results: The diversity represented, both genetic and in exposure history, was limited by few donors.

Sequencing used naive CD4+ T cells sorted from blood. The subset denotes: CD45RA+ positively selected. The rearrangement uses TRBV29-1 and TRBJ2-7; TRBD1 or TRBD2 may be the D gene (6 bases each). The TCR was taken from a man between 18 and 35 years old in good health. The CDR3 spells CSARRGRDTAYEQYF. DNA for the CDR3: TGCAGCGCGAGGAGGGGCAGGGACACCGCCTACGAGCAGTACTTC.